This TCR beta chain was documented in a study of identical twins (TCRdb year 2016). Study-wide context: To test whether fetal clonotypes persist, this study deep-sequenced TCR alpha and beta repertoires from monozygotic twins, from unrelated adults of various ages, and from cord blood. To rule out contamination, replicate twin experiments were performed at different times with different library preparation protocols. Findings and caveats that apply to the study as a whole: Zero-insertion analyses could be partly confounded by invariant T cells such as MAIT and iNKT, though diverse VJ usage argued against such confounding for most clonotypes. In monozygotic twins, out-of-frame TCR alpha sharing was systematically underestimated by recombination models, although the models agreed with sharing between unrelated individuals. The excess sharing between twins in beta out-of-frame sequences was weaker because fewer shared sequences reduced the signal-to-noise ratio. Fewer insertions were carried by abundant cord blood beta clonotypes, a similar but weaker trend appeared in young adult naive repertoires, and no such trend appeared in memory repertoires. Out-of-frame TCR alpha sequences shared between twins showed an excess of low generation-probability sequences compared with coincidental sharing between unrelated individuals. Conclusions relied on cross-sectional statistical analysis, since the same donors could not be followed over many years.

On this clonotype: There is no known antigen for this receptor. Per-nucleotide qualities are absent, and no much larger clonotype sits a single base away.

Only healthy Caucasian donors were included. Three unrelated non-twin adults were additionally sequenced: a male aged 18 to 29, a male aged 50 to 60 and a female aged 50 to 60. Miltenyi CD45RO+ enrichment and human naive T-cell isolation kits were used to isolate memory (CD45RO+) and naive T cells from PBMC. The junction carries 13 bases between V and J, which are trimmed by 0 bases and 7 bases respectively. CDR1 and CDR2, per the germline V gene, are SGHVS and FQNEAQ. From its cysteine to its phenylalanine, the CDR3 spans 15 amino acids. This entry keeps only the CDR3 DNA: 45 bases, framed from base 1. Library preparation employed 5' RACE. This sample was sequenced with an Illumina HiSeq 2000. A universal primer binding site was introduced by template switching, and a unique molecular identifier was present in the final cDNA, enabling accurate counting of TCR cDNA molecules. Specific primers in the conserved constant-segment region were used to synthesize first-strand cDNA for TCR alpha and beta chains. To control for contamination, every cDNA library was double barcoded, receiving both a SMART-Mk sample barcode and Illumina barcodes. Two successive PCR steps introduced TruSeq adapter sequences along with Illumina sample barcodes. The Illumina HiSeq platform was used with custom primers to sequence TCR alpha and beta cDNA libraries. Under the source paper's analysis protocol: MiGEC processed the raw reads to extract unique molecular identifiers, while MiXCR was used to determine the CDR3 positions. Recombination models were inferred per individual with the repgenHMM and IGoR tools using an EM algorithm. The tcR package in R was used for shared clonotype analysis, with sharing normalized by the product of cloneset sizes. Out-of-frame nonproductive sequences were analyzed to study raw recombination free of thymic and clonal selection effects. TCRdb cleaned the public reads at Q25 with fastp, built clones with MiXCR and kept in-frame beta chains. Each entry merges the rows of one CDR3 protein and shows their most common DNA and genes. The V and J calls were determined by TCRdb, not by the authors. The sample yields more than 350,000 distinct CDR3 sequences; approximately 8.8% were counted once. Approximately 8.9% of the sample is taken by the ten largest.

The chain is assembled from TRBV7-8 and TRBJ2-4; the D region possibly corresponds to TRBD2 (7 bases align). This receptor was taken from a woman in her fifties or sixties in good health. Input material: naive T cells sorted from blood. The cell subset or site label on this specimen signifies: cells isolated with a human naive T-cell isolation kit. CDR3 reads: CASSLAGGQTNIQYF. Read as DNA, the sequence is TGTGCCAGCAGCTTAGCGGGGGGGCAGACGAACATTCAGTACTTC.